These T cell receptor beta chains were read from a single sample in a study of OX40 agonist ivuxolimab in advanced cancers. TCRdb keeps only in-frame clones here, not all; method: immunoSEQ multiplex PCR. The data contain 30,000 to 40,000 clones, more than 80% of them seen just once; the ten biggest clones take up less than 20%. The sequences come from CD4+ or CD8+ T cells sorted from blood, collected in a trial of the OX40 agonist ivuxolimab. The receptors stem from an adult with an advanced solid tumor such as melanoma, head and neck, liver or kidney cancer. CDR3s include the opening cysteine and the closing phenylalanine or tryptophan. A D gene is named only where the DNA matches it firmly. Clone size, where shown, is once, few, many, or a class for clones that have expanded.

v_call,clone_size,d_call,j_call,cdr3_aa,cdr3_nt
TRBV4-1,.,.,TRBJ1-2,CASSQGGRGYTF,TGCGCCAGCAGCCAAGGGGGAAGGGGCTACACCTTC
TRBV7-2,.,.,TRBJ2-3,CASSLLGTDTQYF,TGTGCCAGCAGCTTGCTGGGCACAGATACGCAGTATTTT
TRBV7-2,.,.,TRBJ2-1,CASSLVSLLGDEQFF,TGTGCCAGCAGCTTAGTAAGCCTCCTTGGCGATGAGCAGTTCTTC
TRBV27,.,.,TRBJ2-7,CASSSLDFREQYF,TGTGCCAGCAGTTCCCTAGACTTCCGAGAGCAGTACTTC
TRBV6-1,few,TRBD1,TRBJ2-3,CASSPGQGPDTQYF,TGTGCCAGCAGCCCGGGACAGGGGCCAGATACGCAGTATTTT
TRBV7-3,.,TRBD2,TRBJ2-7,CASRSGLAGREQYF,TGTGCCAGCAGATCCGGACTAGCGGGACGCGAGCAGTACTTC
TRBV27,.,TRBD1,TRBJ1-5,CASSLRGQGRQPQHF,TGTGCCAGCAGTCTAAGGGGACAGGGCCGTCAGCCCCAGCATTTT
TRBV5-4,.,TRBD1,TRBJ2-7,CASSLADRGAEQYF,TGTGCCAGCAGCTTGGCAGACAGGGGGGCGGAGCAGTACTTC
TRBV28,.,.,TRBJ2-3,CASSLRDTQYF,TGTGCCAGCAGTCTCAGGGATACGCAGTATTTT
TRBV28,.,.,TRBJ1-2,CASSFFTGQSLYGYTF,TGTGCCAGCAGTTTCTTTACCGGACAGTCCCTCTATGGCTACACCTTC
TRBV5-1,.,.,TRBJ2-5,CASSVGQEETQYF,TGCGCCAGCAGCGTGGGACAAGAAGAGACCCAGTACTTC
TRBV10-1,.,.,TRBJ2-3,CASSRGAGATQYF,TGCGCCAGCAGTCGAGGGGCCGGGGCCACGCAGTATTTT
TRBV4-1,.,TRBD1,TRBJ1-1,CASSQDTGTGKHTEAFF,TGCGCCAGCAGCCAAGATACGGGGACAGGGAAACACACTGAAGCTTTCTTT
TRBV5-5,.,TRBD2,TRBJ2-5,CASSRGSGPQTQYF,TGTGCCAGCAGCCGCGGGAGCGGGCCTCAGACCCAGTACTTC
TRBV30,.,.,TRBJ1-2,CAWSRDINYGYTF,TGTGCCTGGAGTCGGGACATAAACTATGGCTACACCTTC
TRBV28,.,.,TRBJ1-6,CASIGGGSPNSPLHF,TGTGCCAGCATCGGGGGGGGGAGCCCTAATTCACCCCTCCACTTT
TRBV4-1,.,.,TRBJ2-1,CASSQILAPSYNGQFF,TGCGCCAGCAGCCAAATCCTAGCGCCCTCCTACAATGGGCAGTTCTTC
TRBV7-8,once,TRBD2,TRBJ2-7,CASSLFGTSSLSRSYEQYF,TGTGCCAGCAGCTTATTTGGGACTAGCAGCCTCTCCCGCTCCTACGAGCAGTACTTC
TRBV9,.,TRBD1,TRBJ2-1,CASSSTGGSYNEQFF,TGTGCCAGCAGCTCCACAGGGGGCTCCTACAATGAGCAGTTCTTC
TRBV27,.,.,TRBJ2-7,CASSLKAGTYEQYF,TGTGCCAGCAGTTTAAAGGCAGGGACCTACGAGCAGTACTTC
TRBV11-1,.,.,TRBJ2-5,CASSLGLKETQYF,TGTGCCAGCAGCCTAGGACTAAAAGAGACCCAGTACTTC
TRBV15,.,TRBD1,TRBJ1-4,CATSRDRGQEKLFF,TGTGCCACCAGCAGAGACAGGGGGCAGGAAAAACTGTTTTTT
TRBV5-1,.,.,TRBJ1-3,CASSLDNSGNTIYF,TGCGCCAGCAGCTTGGACAACTCTGGAAACACCATATATTTT
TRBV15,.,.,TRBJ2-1,CATSRHTGRANNEQFF,TGTGCCACCAGCCGACACACCGGACGGGCGAACAATGAGCAGTTCTTC
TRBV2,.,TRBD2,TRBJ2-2,CASEGLAANTGELFF,TGTGCCAGCGAGGGACTAGCGGCGAACACCGGGGAGCTGTTTTTT
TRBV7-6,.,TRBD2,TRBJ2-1,CASSLLAGGPGEQFF,TGTGCCAGCAGCCTCCTAGCGGGAGGGCCGGGTGAGCAGTTCTTC
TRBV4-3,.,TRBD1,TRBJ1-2,CASRRGQGGGGYTF,TGCGCCAGCAGAAGGGGACAGGGAGGCGGTGGCTACACCTTC
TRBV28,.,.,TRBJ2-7,CASSFPGSLSYEQYF,TGTGCCAGCAGTTTCCCGGGGTCATTATCCTACGAGCAGTACTTC
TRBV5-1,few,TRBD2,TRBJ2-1,CASSLAGTSVNEQFF,TGCGCCAGCAGCCTGGCCGGGACTAGCGTCAATGAGCAGTTCTTC
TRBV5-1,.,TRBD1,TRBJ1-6,CASSLGQGSNNSPLHF,TGCGCCAGCAGCTTGGGACAGGGATCCAATAATTCACCCCTCCACTTT
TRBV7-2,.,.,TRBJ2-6,CASSLSLSGANVLTF,TGTGCCAGCAGCTTAAGCCTCTCTGGGGCCAACGTCCTGACTTTC
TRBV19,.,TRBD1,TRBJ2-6,CASSPRDRGGGANVLTF,TGTGCCAGTAGTCCCCGGGACAGGGGCGGTGGGGCCAACGTCCTGACTTTC
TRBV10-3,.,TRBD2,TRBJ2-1,CAISGRASGGSYDEQFF,TGTGCCATCAGTGGGAGGGCTAGCGGGGGGTCTTACGATGAGCAGTTCTTC
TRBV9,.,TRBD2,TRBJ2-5,CASSRTSGQETQYF,TGTGCCAGCAGCCGGACTAGCGGACAAGAGACCCAGTACTTC
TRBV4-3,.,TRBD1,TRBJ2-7,CASSQDGTGGVYEQYF,TGCGCCAGCAGCCAAGATGGAACAGGGGGTGTCTACGAGCAGTACTTC
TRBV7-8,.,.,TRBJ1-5,CASSLARDQPQHF,TGTGCCAGCAGCTTAGCGCGGGATCAGCCCCAGCATTTT
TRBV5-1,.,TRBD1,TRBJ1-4,CASSVDRGNEKLFF,TGCGCCAGCAGCGTGGACAGGGGAAATGAAAAACTGTTTTTT
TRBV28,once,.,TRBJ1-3,CASSSPAPSSGNTIYF,TGTGCCAGCAGCTCCCCGGCACCGAGCTCTGGAAACACCATATATTTT
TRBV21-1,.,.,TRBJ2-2,CASTRGTGELFF,TGTGCCAGCACCAGGGGAACCGGGGAGCTGTTTTTT
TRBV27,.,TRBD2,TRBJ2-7,CASSTTSGRGEQYF,TGTGCCAGCAGTACCACTAGCGGGAGAGGTGAGCAGTACTTC
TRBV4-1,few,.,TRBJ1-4,CASISRLAAATNEKLFF,TGCGCCAGCATCAGCAGACTGGCCGCTGCAACTAATGAAAAACTGTTTTTT
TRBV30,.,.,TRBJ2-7,CAWSVGDTTHYEQYF,TGTGCCTGGAGTGTAGGGGACACGACCCACTACGAGCAGTACTTC
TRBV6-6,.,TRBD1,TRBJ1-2,CASTDRDYGYTF,TGTGCCAGCACGGACAGGGACTATGGCTACACCTTC
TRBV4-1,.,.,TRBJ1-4,CASSQDEKGGFGKLFF,TGCGCCAGCAGCCAAGATGAGAAGGGAGGTTTCGGAAAACTGTTTTTT
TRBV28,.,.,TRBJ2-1,CASSLWTGINNEQFF,TGTGCCAGCAGTCTCTGGACGGGGATCAACAATGAGCAGTTCTTC
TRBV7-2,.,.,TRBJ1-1,CASSPLGAAFF,TGTGCCAGCAGCCCTCTGGGGGCCGCTTTCTTT
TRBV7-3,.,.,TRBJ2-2,CASSLQGSDTGELFF,TGTGCCAGCAGCTTACAGGGCTCGGACACCGGGGAGCTGTTTTTT
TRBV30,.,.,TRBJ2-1,CAWRSESEAFF,TGTGCCTGGAGGTCTGAGAGCGAGGCATTCTTC